Described below is a single T cell receptor beta chain sequence and its context. Antigen unknown. The data are from a study of tumor and adjacent non-tumor tissue in lung cancer. In the study overall: The patients, around 10 men and 4 or 5 women, were roughly 30 to 76 with stage I to III disease. Each sample yielded roughly 4 million productive TCRbeta reads on average.

Regarding the study as a whole: Normal lung showed higher cumulative top 100 clone frequency than tumor. Significantly higher TCR diversity was found in tumor than normal lung.

The library came from three nested PCR rounds adapted from ARM-PCR protocols. TCRdb re-analysed the multiplex PCR reads in MiXCR, keeping a single row per CDR3 protein. This sample has 100,000 to 120,000 distinct CDR3 sequences, with 84% found just once. This CDR3 has 15 amino acids. V was shortened by 6 bases and J by 2 bases, with 16 bases between the two germline ends. Germline values: CDR1 LNHDA, CDR2 SQIVND (reference sequence). RNA was extracted from bulk tissue without any cell sorting. The TCR sequence derives from a man between 65 and 85 years old with non-small cell lung cancer. Sample: lung tumor tissue. The rearrangement uses TRBV19 and TRBJ2-5; D not certain. CDR3 loop: CASRLLGPRQETQYF. CDR3 DNA sequence: TGTGCCAGTAGGCTTTTGGGCCCAAGACAAGAGACCCAGTACTTC.